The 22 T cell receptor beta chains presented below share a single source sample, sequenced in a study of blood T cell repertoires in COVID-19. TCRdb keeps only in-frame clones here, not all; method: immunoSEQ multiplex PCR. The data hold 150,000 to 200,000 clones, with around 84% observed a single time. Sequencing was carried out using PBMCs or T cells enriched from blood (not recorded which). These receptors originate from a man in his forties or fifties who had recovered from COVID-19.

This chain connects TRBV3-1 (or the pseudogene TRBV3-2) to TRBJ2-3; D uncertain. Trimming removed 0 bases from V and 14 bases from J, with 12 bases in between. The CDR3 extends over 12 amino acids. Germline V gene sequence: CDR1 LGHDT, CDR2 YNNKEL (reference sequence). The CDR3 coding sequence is TGTGCCAGCAGCCAAGATCGGAGAGACTCGTATTTT. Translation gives CASSQDRRDSYF.

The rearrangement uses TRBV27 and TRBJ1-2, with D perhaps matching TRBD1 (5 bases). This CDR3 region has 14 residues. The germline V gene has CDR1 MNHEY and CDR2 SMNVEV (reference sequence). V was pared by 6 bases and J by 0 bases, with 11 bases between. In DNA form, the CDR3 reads TGTGCCAGCAGATCTGACAGAGCTAACTATGGCTACACCTTC. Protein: CASRSDRANYGYTF.

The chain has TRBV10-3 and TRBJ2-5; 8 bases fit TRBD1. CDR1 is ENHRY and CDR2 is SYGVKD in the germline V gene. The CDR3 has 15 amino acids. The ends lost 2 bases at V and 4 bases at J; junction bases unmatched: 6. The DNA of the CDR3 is TGTGCCATCAGTGAGATCGGACAGGGAGGAGAGACCCAGTACTTC. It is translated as CAISEIGQGGETQYF.

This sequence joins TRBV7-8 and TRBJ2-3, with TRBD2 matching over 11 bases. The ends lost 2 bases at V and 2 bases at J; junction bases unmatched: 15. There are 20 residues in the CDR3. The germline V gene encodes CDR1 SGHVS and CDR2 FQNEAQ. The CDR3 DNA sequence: TGTGCCAGCAGCTTAATACCGACAAGTACTAGCGGGGGTTCCACAGATACGCAGTATTTT. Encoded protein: CASSLIPTSTSGGSTDTQYF.

In DNA, the CDR3 is TGTGCCAGTAGTAGCAGCGGGGGGCGAACCGGGGAGCTGTTTTTT. It is translated as CASSSSGGRTGELFF. V gene TRBV19 combines with J gene TRBJ2-2; TRBD2 aligns across 9 bases. Germline trimming cut 4 bases from V and 5 bases from J; bases unmatched to any gene: 5. Germline lookup yields CDR1 LNHDA and CDR2 SQIVND (reference sequence). CDR3 size: 15 residues.

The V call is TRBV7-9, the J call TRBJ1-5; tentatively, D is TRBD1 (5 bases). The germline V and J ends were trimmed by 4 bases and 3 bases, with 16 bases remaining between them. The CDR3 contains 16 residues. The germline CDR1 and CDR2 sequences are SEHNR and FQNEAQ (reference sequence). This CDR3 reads CASSSSGRADNQPQHF. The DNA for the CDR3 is TGTGCCAGCAGCTCCTCAGGGAGGGCAGACAATCAGCCCCAGCATTTT.

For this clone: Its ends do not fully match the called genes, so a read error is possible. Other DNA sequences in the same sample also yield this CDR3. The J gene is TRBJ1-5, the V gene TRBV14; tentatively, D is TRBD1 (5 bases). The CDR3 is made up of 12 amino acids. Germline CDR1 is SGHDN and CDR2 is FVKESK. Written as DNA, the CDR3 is TGTGCCAGCAGCCGGGGCAACCAGCCCCAGCATTTT. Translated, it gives CASSRGNQPQHF.

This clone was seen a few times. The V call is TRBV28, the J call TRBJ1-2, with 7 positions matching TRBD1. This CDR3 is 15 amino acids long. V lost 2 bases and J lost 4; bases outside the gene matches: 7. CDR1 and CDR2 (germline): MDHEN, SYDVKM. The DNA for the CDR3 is TGTGCCAGCAGTTTAGAGGCAGGGGGTAGCTATGGCTACACCTTC. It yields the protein CASSLEAGGSYGYTF.

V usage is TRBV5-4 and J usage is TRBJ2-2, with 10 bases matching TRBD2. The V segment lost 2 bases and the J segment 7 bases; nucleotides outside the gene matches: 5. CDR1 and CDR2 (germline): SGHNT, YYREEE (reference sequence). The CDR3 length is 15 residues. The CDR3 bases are TGTGCCAGCAGCTTAGCGGGGGGGCCGGTCGGGGAGCTGTTTTTT. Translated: CASSLAGGPVGELFF.

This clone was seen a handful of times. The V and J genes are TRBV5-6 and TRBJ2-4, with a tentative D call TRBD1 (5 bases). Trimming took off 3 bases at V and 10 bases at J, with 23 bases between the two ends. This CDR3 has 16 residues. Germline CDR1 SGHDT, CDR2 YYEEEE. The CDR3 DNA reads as TGTGCCAGCAGCTCGAGAGTGGGTCAGGGTCGATATATTCAGTACTTC. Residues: CASSSRVGQGRYIQYF. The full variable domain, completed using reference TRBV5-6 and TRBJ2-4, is DAGVTQSPTHLIKTRGQQVTLRCSPKSGHDTVSWYQQALGQGPQFIFQYYEEEERQRGNFPDRFSGHQFPNYSSELNVNALLLGDSALYLCASSSRVGQGRYIQYFGAGTRLSVL.

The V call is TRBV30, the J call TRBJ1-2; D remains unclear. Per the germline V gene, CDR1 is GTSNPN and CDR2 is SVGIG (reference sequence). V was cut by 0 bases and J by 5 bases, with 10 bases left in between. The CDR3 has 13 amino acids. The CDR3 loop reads CAWSVLGRYGYTF. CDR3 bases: TGTGCCTGGAGTGTACTAGGGAGATATGGCTACACCTTC. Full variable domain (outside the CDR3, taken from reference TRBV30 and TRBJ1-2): SQTIHQWPATLVQPVGSPLSLECTVEGTSNPNLYWYRQAAGRGLQLLFYSVGIGQISSEVPQNLSASRPQDRQFILSSKKLLLSDSGFYLCAWSVLGRYGYTFGSGTRLTVV.

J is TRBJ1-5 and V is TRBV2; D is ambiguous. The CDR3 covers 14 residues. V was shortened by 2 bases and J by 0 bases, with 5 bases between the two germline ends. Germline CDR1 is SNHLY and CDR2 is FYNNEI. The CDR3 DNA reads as TGTGCCAGCAGTGAAAGCCTTAGCAATCAGCCCCAGCATTTT. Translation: CASSESLSNQPQHF.

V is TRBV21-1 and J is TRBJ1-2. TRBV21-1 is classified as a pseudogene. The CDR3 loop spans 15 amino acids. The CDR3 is CASSLERWVNYGYTF. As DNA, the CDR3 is TGTGCCAGCAGCCTGGAGAGGTGGGTTAACTATGGCTACACCTTC.

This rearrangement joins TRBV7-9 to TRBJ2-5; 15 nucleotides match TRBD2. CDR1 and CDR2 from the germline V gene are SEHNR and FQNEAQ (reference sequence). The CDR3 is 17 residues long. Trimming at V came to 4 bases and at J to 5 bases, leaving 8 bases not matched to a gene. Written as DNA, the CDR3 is TGTGCCAGCAGCTCCCGGACTAGCGGGGGGGCAGAGGAGACCCAGTACTTC. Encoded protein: CASSSRTSGGAEETQYF.

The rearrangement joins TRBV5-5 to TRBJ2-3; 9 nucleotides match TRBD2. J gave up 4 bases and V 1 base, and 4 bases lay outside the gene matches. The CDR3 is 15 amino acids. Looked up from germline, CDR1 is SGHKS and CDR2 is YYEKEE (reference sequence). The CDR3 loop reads CASSLQLAGSDTQYF. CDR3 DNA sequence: TGTGCCAGCAGCTTGCAACTAGCGGGCTCAGATACGCAGTATTTT.

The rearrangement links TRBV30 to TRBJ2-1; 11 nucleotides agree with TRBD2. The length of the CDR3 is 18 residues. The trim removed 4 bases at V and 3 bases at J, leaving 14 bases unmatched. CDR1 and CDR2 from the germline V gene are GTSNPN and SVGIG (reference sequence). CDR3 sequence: CAWKGFTLAGGHYNEQFF. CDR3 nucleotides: TGTGCCTGGAAAGGCTTTACCCTAGCGGGGGGTCACTACAATGAGCAGTTCTTC.

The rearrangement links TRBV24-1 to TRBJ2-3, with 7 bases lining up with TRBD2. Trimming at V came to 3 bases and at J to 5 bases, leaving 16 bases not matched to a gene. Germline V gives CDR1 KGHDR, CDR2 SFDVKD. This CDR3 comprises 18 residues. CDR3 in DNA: TGTGCCACCAGTGATCGCGGAGCGGGACGACGGACCGGAGATACGCAGTATTTT. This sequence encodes CATSDRGAGRRTGDTQYF.

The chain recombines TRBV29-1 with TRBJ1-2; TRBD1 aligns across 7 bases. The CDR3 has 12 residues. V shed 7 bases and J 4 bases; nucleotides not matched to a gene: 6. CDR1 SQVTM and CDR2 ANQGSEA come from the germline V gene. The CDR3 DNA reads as TGCAGCGCCGCGGGACAGAGCTATGGCTACACCTTC. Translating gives CSAAGQSYGYTF.

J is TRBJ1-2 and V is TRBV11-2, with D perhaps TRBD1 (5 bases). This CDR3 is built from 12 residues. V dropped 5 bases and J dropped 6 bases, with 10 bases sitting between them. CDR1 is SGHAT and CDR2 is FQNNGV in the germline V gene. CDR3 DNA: TGTGCCAGCAGCCTCCGGACACATGGCTACACCTTC. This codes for CASSLRTHGYTF.

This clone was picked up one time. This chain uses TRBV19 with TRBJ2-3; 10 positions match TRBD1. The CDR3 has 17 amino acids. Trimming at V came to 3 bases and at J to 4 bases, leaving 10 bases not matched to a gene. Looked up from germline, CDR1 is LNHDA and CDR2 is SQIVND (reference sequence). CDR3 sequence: CASSISGDRGPSDTQYF. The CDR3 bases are TGTGCCAGTAGTATCAGCGGCGACAGGGGGCCCTCAGATACGCAGTATTTT.

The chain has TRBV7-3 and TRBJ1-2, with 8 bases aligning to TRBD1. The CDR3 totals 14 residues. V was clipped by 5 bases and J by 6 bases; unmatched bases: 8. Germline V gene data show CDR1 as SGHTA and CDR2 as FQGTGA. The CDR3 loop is CASSPRQGLDGYTF. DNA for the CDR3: TGTGCCAGCAGCCCCCGACAGGGGCTGGATGGCTACACCTTC.

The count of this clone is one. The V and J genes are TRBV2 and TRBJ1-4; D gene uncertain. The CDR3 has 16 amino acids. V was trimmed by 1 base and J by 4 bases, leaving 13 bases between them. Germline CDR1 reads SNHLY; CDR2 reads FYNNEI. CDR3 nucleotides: TGTGCCAGCAGTGAAGGGACTGGGAGAGGTAATGAAAAACTGTTTTTT. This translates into CASSEGTGRGNEKLFF. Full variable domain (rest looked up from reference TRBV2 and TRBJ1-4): EPEVTQTPSHQVTQMGQEVILRCVPISNHLYFYWYRQILGQKVEFLVSFYNNEISEKSEIFDDQFSVERPDGSNFTLKIRSTKLEDSAMYFCASSEGTGRGNEKLFFGSGTQLSVL.